This is a list of T cell receptor beta chains from one sample in a study of blood T cell repertoires in COVID-19. The method was immunoSEQ multiplex PCR; TCRdb's version includes in-frame clones alone and lacks a portion of them. The data hold about 260,000 clones, with around 84% observed a single time. The sample taken for sequencing was peripheral blood. These receptors all stem from a man in his 60s with acute or convalescent COVID-19. Each CDR3 is given with its conserved first and last residue. A D gene is named only where the DNA matches it firmly. Only part of the rows carry a size: once, few, many, or a class if the clone is expanded.

clone size	V gene	J gene	D gene	CDR3 protein	CDR3 DNA
NA	TRBV6-2/TRBV6-3	TRBJ2-6	NA	CASSYLQGAGANVLTF	TGTGCCAGCAGTTATCTCCAGGGTGCTGGGGCCAACGTCCTGACTTTC
NA	TRBV7-9	TRBJ1-2	NA	CASSLDFNYGYTF	TGTGCCAGCAGCTTAGACTTCAACTATGGCTACACCTTC
NA	TRBV14	TRBJ2-7	TRBD2	CASSQETGLAEYEQYF	TGTGCCAGCAGCCAAGAAACTGGACTAGCGGAATACGAGCAGTACTTC
NA	TRBV4-3	TRBJ1-1	NA	CASSQDLRARTEAFF	TGCGCCAGCAGCCAAGATCTGCGGGCGCGGACTGAAGCTTTCTTT
NA	TRBV4-1	TRBJ1-6	TRBD1	CASRAPGQDNSPLHF	TGCGCCAGCAGGGCACCGGGACAGGACAATTCACCCCTCCACTTT
NA	TRBV19	TRBJ1-2	TRBD1	CASLSTGEGGYGYTF	TGTGCCAGTCTTAGTACAGGGGAAGGCGGCTATGGCTACACCTTC
NA	TRBV11-2	TRBJ1-2	NA	CASSPLVDTYGYTF	TGTGCCAGCAGCCCGCTAGTGGATACCTATGGCTACACCTTC
NA	TRBV19	TRBJ2-1	TRBD2	CASTPDRTSGSRWDEQFF	TGTGCCAGTACCCCAGACCGGACTAGCGGGAGCCGGTGGGATGAGCAGTTCTTC
NA	TRBV19	TRBJ2-7	NA	CASSRGGSLSYEQYF	TGTGCCAGTAGTAGGGGAGGCAGCCTAAGCTACGAGCAGTACTTC
NA	TRBV28	TRBJ1-2	TRBD1	CASTTGALGYTF	TGTGCCAGCACCACAGGGGCGCTGGGCTACACCTTC
NA	TRBV6-5	TRBJ2-1	TRBD2	CASSPTSWEQFF	TGTGCCAGCAGTCCGACTAGCTGGGAGCAGTTCTTC
few	TRBV27	TRBJ1-4	TRBD1	CASSLFPPGTGGEKLFF	TGTGCCAGCAGTTTATTCCCCCCCGGGACAGGAGGCGAAAAACTGTTTTTT
NA	TRBV7-3	TRBJ1-1	TRBD1	CASSFQGADEAFF	TGTGCCAGCAGCTTCCAGGGGGCGGATGAAGCTTTCTTT
NA	TRBV19	TRBJ1-5	TRBD1	CASSIDRGGQPQHF	TGTGCCAGTAGTATCGACAGGGGGGGCCAGCCCCAGCATTTT
NA	TRBV6-5	TRBJ1-1	NA	CASSYSAGDTEAFF	TGTGCCAGCAGTTACTCTGCGGGAGACACTGAAGCTTTCTTT
NA	TRBV9	TRBJ2-5	NA	CASSVGGQGIETQYF	TGTGCCAGCAGCGTAGGAGGTCAGGGGATAGAGACCCAGTACTTC
NA	TRBV11-2	TRBJ2-5	NA	CASSPRSSGFLLGETQYF	TGTGCCAGCAGCCCGAGGTCCAGCGGGTTTCTACTGGGAGAGACCCAGTACTTC
NA	TRBV4-3	TRBJ2-7	TRBD1	CASSPGTGINEQYF	TGCGCCAGCAGCCCCGGGACAGGGATCAACGAGCAGTACTTC
NA	TRBV29-1	TRBJ2-7	TRBD1	CSVIGTGGGYEQYF	TGCAGCGTTATAGGGACAGGGGGCGGTTACGAGCAGTACTTC
once	TRBV2	TRBJ2-6	TRBD2	CASRVTSGGEEPGANVLTF	TGTGCCAGCAGAGTGACTAGCGGGGGGGAAGAACCTGGGGCCAACGTCCTGACTTTC
NA	TRBV6-5	TRBJ2-4	NA	CASSYSLGLAKNIQYF	TGTGCCAGCAGTTACTCGCTCGGTCTAGCCAAAAACATTCAGTACTTC
NA	TRBV5-5	TRBJ2-7	NA	CASSFGEDSVYEQYF	TGTGCCAGCAGCTTTGGCGAGGACAGCGTTTACGAGCAGTACTTC
NA	TRBV25-1	TRBJ2-3	NA	CASSDFLLGGTDTQYF	TGTGCCAGCAGTGATTTTCTTCTGGGCGGCACAGATACGCAGTATTTT